This TCR beta chain comes out of a study of blood T cell repertoires in COVID-19. Study overall: Sample material is recorded as cDNA or gDNA derived from T cells, B-cell-depleted T cells, or PBMCs.

Original handling: Scientists estimated how many nucleated cells there were by amplifying reference gene primers. Some clones are missing from TCRdb's copy, which holds only in-frame ones; the method was immunoSEQ multiplex PCR. D and trimming were read from the DNA, whereas the V and J calls and clone size are those reported in that table. Of roughly 80,000 clones in the sample, around 76% were seen once. Germline CDR1 is LNHDA and CDR2 is SQIVND (reference sequence). The CDR3 has 13 residues. Trimming at V came to 9 bases and at J to 9 bases, leaving 9 bases not matched to a gene. This sequence was found in a man between 70 and 80 years old with active or convalescent COVID-19. Sequencing was performed on peripheral blood. The chain recombines TRBV19 with TRBJ1-5, with 9 bases identical to TRBD1. The CDR3 protein is CASDTGGWRPQHF. The DNA for the CDR3 is TGTGCCAGCGACACAGGGGGCTGGCGGCCCCAGCATTTT.